This T cell receptor (beta chain) was identified during a study of shared T cell receptors in the human thymus (dated by TCRdb to the early 2020s). Context from the whole study: The study examined how self-reactive, shared T-cell receptor alpha chains are generated in the human thymus.

The library relied on the immunoSEQ multiplex PCR assay. TCRdb took over this immuneACCESS table, retaining in-frame rearrangements with V and J assigned. Such tables are incomplete; in checked studies, under half of the missing clones stem from an unresolved V gene, and the remainder is unexplained. The sample table holds hundreds of thousands of clones, of which 78% were seen once. The ten largest account for around 0.013% of the sample. CDR1 is given as SNHLY and CDR2 as FYNNEI, both from the germline V gene. Ends trimmed: V by 3 bases, J by 12 bases; bases unmatched to a gene: 5. The CDR3 goes from the cysteine to the phenylalanine over 12 residues. Here the CDR3 DNA is all that survives: 36 bases in frame from base 1. As concerns this clone: There is no known antigen for this receptor. No clone much larger than this one lies a single base away; base qualities are absent.

This same sample was also part of a study on human thymus T cells. Per the second study: Donors were immunologically healthy infants undergoing open corrective cardiac surgery for congenital heart defects in Finland. The thymus tissue came from surgical resects taken out during corrective cardiac surgery. Both the thymic and the peripheral blood repertoires appeared to show biased V and J gene segment usage. Highly overlapping thymic TCR repertoires among unrelated individuals were reported in the related research. TCR alpha and beta repertoires from roughly 8 infant thymus samples and a few related peripheral blood samples were characterized in the study. The cohort included about 6 male and a couple of female infants, with donor ages spanning 7 to 244 days. Thymocytes were mechanically released from the tissue and were stored as pellets of about 8.5-31 million cells at -70 degrees C. A QIAsymphony instrument was used to extract genomic DNA from the frozen cell pellets. TCRB and TCRAD loci were amplified from a standardized quantity of quality-controlled genomic DNA using the immunoSEQ multiplex PCR assay. The amplicons covered the V(D)J region and were long enough to include the CDR3 and to identify the V and J genes. The commercial immunoSEQ service was used to sequence amplicons on an Illumina platform. Primer bias and sequencing errors were corrected using previously described methods, and TCRAD and TCRB definitions followed the IMGT database. Repertoires were analysed with immunoSEQ Analyzer 3.0 and VDJTools, covering basic statistics, V/J segment usage, diversity estimates, rarefaction and pairwise overlap. To estimate diversity, the Chao1, ChaoE, Efron-Thisted, Shannon and inverse Simpson indices were applied, and diversity was also estimated on datasets down-sampled to the smallest sample. Repertoire overlap used strict matching of CDR3 nucleotide sequence, V gene and J gene, with Jaccard-based multidimensional scaling clustering. On average, thymus samples yielded about 810,000 unique TCRB clonotypes, whereas blood samples yielded some 92,000.

The chain is made from TRBV2 and TRBJ2-1; 7 central nucleotides agree with TRBD1. The sequence was collected from a boy younger than two with a congenital heart defect. Donor details come from another sample of the same person, matched by shared clones. Input material: thymocytes. This receptor carries the CDR3 CASSDTGERQFF. The DNA sequence follows: TGTGCCAGCAGTGACACAGGGGAGAGGCAGTTCTTC.